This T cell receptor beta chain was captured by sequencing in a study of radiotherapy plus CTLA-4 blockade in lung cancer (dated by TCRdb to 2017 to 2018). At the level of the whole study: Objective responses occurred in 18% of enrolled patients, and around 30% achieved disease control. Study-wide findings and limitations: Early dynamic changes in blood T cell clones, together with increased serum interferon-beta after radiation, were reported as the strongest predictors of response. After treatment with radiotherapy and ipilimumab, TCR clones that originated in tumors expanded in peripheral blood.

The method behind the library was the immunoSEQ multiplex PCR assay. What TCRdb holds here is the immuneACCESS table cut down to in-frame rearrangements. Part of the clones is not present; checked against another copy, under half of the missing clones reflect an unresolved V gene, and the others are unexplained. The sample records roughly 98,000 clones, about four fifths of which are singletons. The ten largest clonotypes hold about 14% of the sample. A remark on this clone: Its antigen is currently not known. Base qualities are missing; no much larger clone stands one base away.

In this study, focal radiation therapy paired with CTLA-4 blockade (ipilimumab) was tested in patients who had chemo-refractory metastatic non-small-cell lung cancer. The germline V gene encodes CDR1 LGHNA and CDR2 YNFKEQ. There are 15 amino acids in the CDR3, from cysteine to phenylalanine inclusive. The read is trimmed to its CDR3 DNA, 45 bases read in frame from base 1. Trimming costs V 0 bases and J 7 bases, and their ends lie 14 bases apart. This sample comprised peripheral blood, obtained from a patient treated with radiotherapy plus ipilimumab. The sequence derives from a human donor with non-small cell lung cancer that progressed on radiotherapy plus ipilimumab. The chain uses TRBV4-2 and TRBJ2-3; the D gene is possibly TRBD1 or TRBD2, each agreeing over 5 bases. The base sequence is TGTGCCAGCAGCCAAGAGGGACGGGTCTTGCATACGCAGTATTTT. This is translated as CASSQEGRVLHTQYF.